What follows is one T cell receptor (beta chain) and its context. Its antigen is undetermined. This sample stems from a study of identical twins. This CDR3 spans 18 amino acids. The junction had 5 bases not matched to a gene; V was cut back by 0 bases and J by 4 bases. The germline CDR1 and CDR2 sequences are LGHNA and YNFKEQ. Template switching added a universal primer site, and cDNA bore unique molecular identifiers. TCRdb re-called the 5' RACE reads with MiXCR, one entry per CDR3 protein. The sample consists of 1.5 million to 2 million distinct CDR3 sequences, about 32% of them appearing once. Findings and limits, study-wide: Potential partial confounding of zero-insertion analyses by invariant MAIT and iNKT cells was noted. Findings depended on cross-sectional statistics rather than tracking the same donors.

This receptor was obtained from a newborn girl in good health. Sequencing used cord blood. The chain couples TRBV4-2 to TRBJ2-5; 16 nucleotides align to TRBD2. The CDR3 spells CASSQEGTSGRAGETQYF. CDR3 nucleotides: TGTGCCAGCAGCCAAGAAGGGACTAGCGGGAGGGCCGGAGAGACCCAGTACTTC.